This T cell receptor (beta chain) was documented in a study of OX40 agonist ivuxolimab in advanced cancers. The table lists this clone with a count of one. TCRdb's copy holds only in-frame clones and misses some; the assay was immunoSEQ multiplex PCR. The data hold fewer than 40,000 clones, with 89% observed a single time. This CDR3 region has 13 residues. V lost 5 bases and J 6 bases, leaving 11 bases between the germline ends. Per germline, CDR1 SGHAT and CDR2 FQNNGV. The sequencing used CD4+ or CD8+ T cells sorted from blood, collected in a trial of the OX40 agonist ivuxolimab. The chain has TRBV11-2 and TRBJ1-5, with TRBD1 as a possible D gene (5 bases). The clonotype comes from an adult with an advanced solid tumor such as melanoma, head and neck, liver or kidney cancer. The CDR3 is CASSRSRAQPQHF. The CDR3 bases are TGTGCCAGCAGCCGATCCAGGGCTCAGCCCCAGCATTTT.